One and the same sample provided the 26 T cell receptor beta chains below, sequenced in a study of shared clonotypes between healthy human individuals. TCRdb's copy holds only in-frame clones and misses some; the assay was immunoSEQ multiplex PCR. The table lists under 600,000 clones, roughly 79% of them singletons. Sequenced input: PBMCs. These receptor sequences come from a woman aged 40 to 50 in good health. Some clones in this sample may be carry-over from other donors' samples.

V is TRBV13 and J is TRBJ2-7, with 7 bases lining up with TRBD1. CDR3 size: 14 residues. V trimming: 5 bases; J trimming: 1 base; junction bases outside the gene matches: 5. CDR1 and CDR2 from the germline V gene are PRHDT and FYEKMQ (reference sequence). The CDR3 DNA is TGTGCCAGCAGCCCGAGGACAGGTTCCTACGAGCAGTACTTC. Its protein product is CASSPRTGSYEQYF.

This clone was found a few times. This likely traces to a read error, being one base from a far larger clone. The gene calls are TRBV7-6 and TRBJ2-1; D might be TRBD1 (6 bases). This CDR3 has 14 residues. Germline values: CDR1 SGHVS, CDR2 FNYEAQ. CDR3 coding DNA: TGTGCCAGCAGCTTAGAGGACAGCACCAATGGGCAGTTCTTC. Its translation: CASSLEDSTNGQFF.

This clone showed up just once. This chain links TRBV11-2 with TRBJ2-5; D is possibly TRBD2 (5 bases). Germline V gives CDR1 SGHAT, CDR2 FQNNGV. The germline V and J ends were trimmed by 2 bases and 0 bases, with 10 bases remaining between them. The CDR3 extends over 15 amino acids. CDR3 loop: CASSLRGQYQETQYF. CDR3 DNA: TGTGCCAGCAGCTTAAGAGGGCAGTACCAAGAGACCCAGTACTTC.

V gene TRBV27 combines with J gene TRBJ2-5; 10 bases are a match to TRBD1. The closer fit of TRBJ2-7 to the DNA end suggests the J call may be wrong. The CDR3 extends over 15 amino acids. Germline V gene lookup returns CDR1 MNHEY and CDR2 SMNVEV (reference sequence). The CDR3 reads CASSARDRGVHEQYF. CDR3 DNA: TGTGCCAGCAGTGCCCGGGACAGGGGTGTCCACGAGCAGTACTTC.

This chain joins TRBV28 and TRBJ1-3; a possible D gene is TRBD1 (6 bases). CDR3 length: 16 residues. Germline V lookup: CDR1 MDHEN, CDR2 SYDVKM. The V gene lost 3 bases and the J gene lost 3 bases, with 15 bases spanning the gap. The CDR3 sequence: CASSFAGAQVGNTIYF. DNA for the CDR3: TGTGCCAGCAGTTTTGCGGGGGCGCAGGTTGGAAACACCATATATTTT.

The chain joins TRBV7-6 to TRBJ2-5; no reliable D call. The germline V and J ends were trimmed by 0 bases and 2 bases, with 7 bases remaining between them. The CDR3 runs to 14 residues. Germline V gene sequence: CDR1 SGHVS, CDR2 FNYEAQ. CDR3 in amino acids: CASSLASWQETQYF. CDR3 DNA: TGTGCCAGCAGCTTAGCGTCTTGGCAAGAGACCCAGTACTTC. The entire variable domain, with the rest obtained from reference TRBV7-6 and TRBJ2-5, is as follows: GAGVSQSPRYKVTKRGQDVALRCDPISGHVSLYWYRQALGQGPEFLTYFNYEAQQDKSGLPNDRFSAERPEGSISTLTIQRTEQRDSAMYRCASSLASWQETQYFGPGTRLLVL.

The table lists this clone with a few counts. The chain carries TRBV4-2 and TRBJ2-5, with a tentative D call TRBD2 (6 bases). The germline gives CDR1 LGHNA, CDR2 YNFKEQ. V was clipped by 3 bases and J by 1 base, with 6 bases between them. The CDR3 consists of 13 residues. The CDR3 protein is CASSQGLQETQYF. As DNA, the CDR3 is TGTGCCAGCAGCCAGGGACTCCAAGAGACCCAGTACTTC.

V is TRBV4-3 and J is TRBJ2-1; D is undetermined. CDR3 size: 16 residues. Germline V gene lookup returns CDR1 LGHNA and CDR2 YSLEER. Trimming shortened V by 4 bases and J by 2 bases, and 15 bases separated the two germline ends. The DNA for the CDR3 is TGCGCCAGCAGCCGCTATGCGGAGACGGCCTACAATGAGCAGTTCTTC. It yields the protein CASSRYAETAYNEQFF.

CDR3 in DNA: TGTGCCATCAGTGAGTCTGGGGGTTTGGCTGAAGCTTTCTTT. Translation gives CAISESGGLAEAFF. This chain links TRBV10-3 with TRBJ1-1; D possibly corresponds to TRBD1 (5 bases). There are 14 residues in the CDR3. Between the trimmed V and J ends, which lost 0 bases and 6 bases, there was a span of 11 bases. In germline, CDR1 is ENHRY, CDR2 SYGVKD.

The gene calls are TRBV5-1 and TRBJ1-2, with 10 bases matching TRBD1. The CDR3 runs to 14 residues. Per germline, CDR1 SGHRS and CDR2 YFSETQ. Trimming cost V 4 bases and J 8 bases; bases outside gene matches: 8. This CDR3 is CASSPRQGAKGYTF. CDR3 nucleotide sequence: TGCGCCAGCAGCCCCCGACAGGGGGCTAAAGGCTACACCTTC.

To note about this clone: A far larger clone is one base from this, pointing to a likely read error. The CDR3 DNA sequence: TGCGCCAGCAGCCAAGATTTTGGGGCCAACGTCCTGACTTTC. Encoded protein: CASSQDFGANVLTF. The V gene is TRBV4-1, the J gene TRBJ2-6; no firm D call. CDR3 length: 14 amino acids. V lost 0 bases and J 3 bases, leaving 3 bases between the germline ends. Germline CDR1 is MGHRA and CDR2 is YSYEKL.

A remark on this clone: A much larger clone is a single base away; this may be a read error. The rearrangement joins TRBV30 to TRBJ1-2; D is uncertain. CDR1 is GTSNPN and CDR2 is SVGIG in the germline V gene (reference sequence). This CDR3 region has 12 residues. As DNA, the CDR3 is TGTGCCTGGAGCGACGGAAACTATGGCTACGCCTTC. It specifies CAWSDGNYGYAF.

This chain links TRBV6-5 with TRBJ1-5; D call uncertain. The CDR3 length is 13 residues. The germline V and J ends were trimmed by 6 bases and 0 bases, with 6 bases remaining between them. Germline assignment: CDR1 MNHEY and CDR2 SVGAGI. The DNA for the CDR3 is TGTGCCAGCAGCCGGTATAGCAATCAGCCCCAGCATTTT. This translates into CASSRYSNQPQHF.

The CDR3 loop is CASSQDSAQYF. Written as DNA, the CDR3 is TGCGCCAGCAGCCAAGATTCTGCGCAGTATTTT. The chain has TRBV4-1 and TRBJ2-3; D gene unclear. The CDR3 totals 11 residues. Trimming pared 0 bases from V and 10 bases from J, leaving 5 bases between. CDR1 is MGHRA and CDR2 is YSYEKL in the germline V gene.

This clone showed up many times. Other DNA variants within this sample encode the same CDR3. The V and J genes are TRBV7-9 and TRBJ1-2; D may be TRBD1 (5 bases). The germline CDR1 and CDR2 sequences are SEHNR and FQNEAQ (reference sequence). V was cut by 5 bases and J by 5 bases, with 9 bases left in between. This CDR3 is 12 amino acids long. The CDR3 spells CASSKTDYGYTF. The CDR3 nucleotides read TGTGCCAGCAGCAAGACAGATTATGGCTACACCTTC.

The table lists this clone with a count of one. V gene TRBV7-9 combines with J gene TRBJ2-2; no definite D call. Germline V CDR1 and CDR2: SEHNR, FQNEAQ (reference sequence). V gave up 5 bases and J gave up 4 bases, with 14 bases separating them. The CDR3 totals 15 residues. The CDR3 spells CASSRLGGPTGELFF. In DNA form, the CDR3 reads TGTGCCAGCAGCAGACTGGGCGGACCCACCGGGGAGCTGTTTTTT.

As for this clone: A clone one base away is much larger, so this may be a read error. The chain joins TRBV29-1 to TRBJ1-2; possible D gene TRBD1, 6 bases. The CDR3 runs 12 residues. Germline loops: CDR1 SQVTM, CDR2 ANQGSEA. Trimming took 6 bases from V and 7 from J, leaving 15 bases between them. The CDR3 reads CSVTGTTCGYTF. The DNA for the CDR3 is TGCAGCGTGACCGGGACAACTTGTGGCTACACCTTC.

The chain recombines TRBV7-9 with TRBJ1-3; no definite D call. Per the germline V gene, CDR1 is SEHNR and CDR2 is FQNEAQ (reference sequence). The CDR3 has 13 residues. V gave up 8 bases and J gave up 4 bases, with 12 bases separating them. CDR3 region: CASLTAPGNTIYF. CDR3 nucleotides: TGTGCCAGCCTCACGGCGCCGGGAAACACCATATATTTT.

This clone was counted at least ten times. The chain carries TRBV6-6 and TRBJ2-1; 8 nucleotides match TRBD1. This CDR3 spans 12 amino acids. The trim removed 6 bases at V and 9 bases at J, leaving 4 bases unmatched. CDR1 MNHNY and CDR2 SVGAGI come from the germline V gene (reference sequence). CDR3 bases: TGTGCCAGCAGCCCAGGGGGCCTTGAGCAGTTCTTC. Protein product: CASSPGGLEQFF.

Concerning this clone itself: The sample has other DNA sequences that encode this CDR3 too. J is TRBJ1-6 and V is TRBV30, with D hard to call. The CDR3 is 12 residues long. Germline CDR1 reads GTSNPN; CDR2 reads SVGIG (reference sequence). V lost 3 bases to trimming and J lost 6 bases, with 6 bases between them. The CDR3 DNA reads as TGTGCCTGGAGCGATGGTAATTCACCCCTCCACTTT. Translated, it gives CAWSDGNSPLHF.

Comment on this clone: This may be a read error, as it is one base from a much larger clone. V and J are TRBV29-1 and TRBJ2-5; 7 nucleotides line up with TRBD1. The CDR3 runs to 13 residues. Germline V lookup: CDR1 SQVTM, CDR2 ANQGSEA. With V trimmed by 6 bases and J by 2 bases, 6 bases remained unmatched. This CDR3 reads CSVTGTDQETQYF. CDR3 DNA sequence: TGCAGCGTCACAGGGACAGATCAAGAGACCCAGTACTTC.

Written as DNA, the CDR3 is TGTGCCAGCAGCTTTGGGGGATCTGAGACCCAGTACTTC. Translated: CASSFGGSETQYF. The chain joins TRBV7-9 to TRBJ2-5, with D possibly called TRBD1 or TRBD2 (5 bases each). The V gene lost 3 bases and the J gene lost 5 bases, with 10 bases spanning the gap. The CDR3 is 13 residues long. CDR1 is SEHNR, CDR2 FQNEAQ, per germline (reference sequence).

The chain is built from TRBV2 and TRBJ2-5; TRBD2 agrees at 11 bases. CDR3 length equals 13 residues. Germline V gene sequence: CDR1 SNHLY, CDR2 FYNNEI. The V gene end was trimmed by 6 bases and the J gene end by 5 bases; junction bases not matched to a gene: 2. The CDR3 region is CASRLAGGETQYF. The CDR3 DNA reads TGTGCCAGCAGGTTAGCGGGAGGGGAGACCCAGTACTTC.

About this clone: This likely stems from a read error, as it lies one base from a far larger clone. The chain uses TRBV30 and TRBJ2-5; perhaps TRBD2 as D (6 bases). Germline values: CDR1 GTSNPN, CDR2 SVGIG (reference sequence). V was clipped by 3 bases and J by 9 bases, with 20 bases between them. The CDR3 is made up of 14 amino acids. The CDR3 spells CAWRDWRARGAQYF. CDR3 coding DNA: TGTGCCTGGAGGGATTGGAGGGCTCGAGGGGCCCAGTACTTC.

The CDR3 DNA sequence: TGTGCCAGCAGCCCACGGTGGGCCGGGGAGCTGTTTTTT. Its protein is CASSPRWAGELFF. The chain employs TRBV11-2 and TRBJ2-2; D unresolved. CDR3 length equals 13 residues. Trimming stripped 5 bases from V and 6 bases from J, with 10 bases between. Germline CDR1 and CDR2: SGHAT and FQNNGV.

The J gene is TRBJ2-5, the V gene TRBV7-2; perhaps TRBD2 as D (6 bases). Trimming left V 3 bases short and J 4 bases short, with 12 bases between. CDR3 length: 14 residues. Germline V gene sequence: CDR1 SGHTA, CDR2 FQGNSA. CDR3 in DNA: TGTGCCAGCAGCTTCGGCGGGGTTCGAGAGACCCAGTACTTC. Protein sequence: CASSFGGVRETQYF.